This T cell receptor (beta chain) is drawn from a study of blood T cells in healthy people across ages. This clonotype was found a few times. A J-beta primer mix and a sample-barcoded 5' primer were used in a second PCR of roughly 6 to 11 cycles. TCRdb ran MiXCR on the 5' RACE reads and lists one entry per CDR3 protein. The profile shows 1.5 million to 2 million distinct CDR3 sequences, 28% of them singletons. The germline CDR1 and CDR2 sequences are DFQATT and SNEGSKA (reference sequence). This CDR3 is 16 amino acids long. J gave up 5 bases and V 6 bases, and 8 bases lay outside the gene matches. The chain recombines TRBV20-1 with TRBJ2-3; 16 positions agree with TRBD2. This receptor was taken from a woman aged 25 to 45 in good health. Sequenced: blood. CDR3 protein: CSALGTSGGAVDTQYF. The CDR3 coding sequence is TGCAGTGCCCTCGGGACTAGCGGGGGGGCCGTAGATACGCAGTATTTT.